Listed below are T cell receptor beta chains from one sample, sequenced in a study of long-term antiretroviral therapy in people with HIV. Sequenced by immunoSEQ multiplex PCR; TCRdb stores in-frame clones only, minus some. The sample includes 17,000 or so clones, 85% to 95% seen only once; the top ten take roughly 1.5%. Sequencing was performed on unsorted PBMCs, taken less than 11 years after starting antiretroviral therapy. The receptor source for this set is a man aged 30-40 years with HIV. Each CDR3 is given with its conserved first and last residue. The D gene is left open where the match is weak. Size is omitted from some rows. Given values are once, few, many or a class for expanded clones.

j_gene | v_gene | abundance | d_gene | CDR3nt | CDR3aa
TRBJ1-5 | TRBV2 | - | TRBD1 | TGTGCCAGCAGTAAAGACGGGACAGTAGTGGCGCCCCAGCATTTT | CASSKDGTVVAPQHF
TRBJ1-2 | TRBV18 | - | TRBD1 | TGTGCCAGCTCACCACCGGGATCAGGGGGCGCCGGCTATGGCTACACCTTC | CASSPPGSGGAGYGYTF
TRBJ2-5 | TRBV7-3 | - | - | TGTGCCAGCAGGGGGTCGGGAGAGACCCAGTACTTC | CASRGSGETQYF
TRBJ1-1 | TRBV5-1 | - | TRBD1 | TGCGCCAGCAGCCCACTTTGGGACAGTTTAAACACTGAAGCTTTCTTT | CASSPLWDSLNTEAFF
TRBJ2-1 | TRBV9 | - | TRBD1 | TGTGCCAGCAGCGCCGCGTACAGGGGCGATGAGCAGTTCTTC | CASSAAYRGDEQFF
TRBJ2-2 | TRBV6-5 | - | - | TGTGCCAGCAGTTTGTCCCTGGTTGGGGCCGGGGAGCTGTTTTTT | CASSLSLVGAGELFF
TRBJ2-3 | TRBV10-3 | - | TRBD1 | TGTGCCATCAGTGACCTAAGACAGGGGGCGGGCACAGATACGCAGTATTTT | CAISDLRQGAGTDTQYF
TRBJ1-4 | TRBV27 | once | - | TGTGCCAGCAGTCCTCCTGCGGACGAAAAACTGTTTTTT | CASSPPADEKLFF
TRBJ2-2 | TRBV12-5 | - | - | TGTGCTAGTGGTCTCTGGGGCCCCGGGGAGCTGTTTTTT | CASGLWGPGELFF
TRBJ1-5 | TRBV18 | - | - | TGTGCCAGCTCACCCCCTGGGGATAGGTATCAGCCCCAGCATTTT | CASSPPGDRYQPQHF
TRBJ1-6 | TRBV6-5 | - | - | TGTGCCAGCAAACCAAATTACGCGCAGGGAAGTCCCCTCCACTTT | CASKPNYAQGSPLHF
TRBJ1-4 | TRBV6-1 | - | - | TGTGCCAGCAGTGAAGGGTGGTTAGATGAAAAACTGTTTTTT | CASSEGWLDEKLFF
TRBJ1-4 | TRBV10-1 | - | TRBD1 | TGCGCCAGCAGCGAAAACCAGGGGGCTAATGAAAAACTGTTTTTT | CASSENQGANEKLFF
TRBJ2-2 | TRBV7-8 | - | - | TGTGCCAGCCCAAATGCGGGAACCTCCACCGGGGAGCTGTTTTTT | CASPNAGTSTGELFF
TRBJ2-5 | TRBV4-1 | - | TRBD1 | TGCGCCAGCAGCCAAGTGACAGGGGTATCTCAAGAGACCCAGTACTTC | CASSQVTGVSQETQYF
TRBJ2-3 | TRBV7-4 | - | - | TGTGCCAGCAGCTTTCTCCGAGGGTGGGGGGGCCATGCAGATACGCAGTATTTT | CASSFLRGWGGHADTQYF
TRBJ1-2 | TRBV7-2 | - | - | TGTGCCAGCAGCCCTAGACGGGTGGGTGGCTACACCTTC | CASSPRRVGGYTF